The clone carrying this T cell receptor (beta chain) appeared a few times. Some clones are missing from TCRdb's copy, which holds only in-frame ones; the method was immunoSEQ multiplex PCR. Of about 240,000 clones in the sample, approximately 85% were seen once. This specimen comes from a study of blood T cell repertoires in COVID-19. V was shortened by 0 bases and J by 9 bases, with 10 bases between the two germline ends. Looked up from germline, CDR1 is SGHDT and CDR2 is YYEEEE. This CDR3 has 14 residues. The rearrangement uses TRBV5-6 and TRBJ1-6; weak D call: TRBD1 (6 bases). This TCR was sampled from an older woman with active or convalescent COVID-19. The specimen sequenced was peripheral blood. Written as DNA, the CDR3 is TGTGCCAGCAGCTTGGTACAGGGAGCTTCACCCCTCCACTTT. Encoded protein: CASSLVQGASPLHF.